This passage covers 18 T cell receptor beta chains from one sample sequenced in a study of T cell responses to AZD1222 COVID-19 vaccine (dated by TCRdb to the early 2020s). This specimen's time point label, per the study, means: baseline before first vaccination. Preparation of the library involved the immunoSEQ multiplex PCR assay. TCRdb took over this immuneACCESS table, retaining in-frame rearrangements with V and J assigned. Such tables are incomplete; in checked studies, under half of the missing clones stem from an unresolved V gene, and the remainder is unexplained. Across this sample there are over 100,000 clones, with roughly 80% seen only once. The ten largest clones represent roughly 9.9% of the sample. Specimen: peripheral blood, collected on day 0 of AZD1222 vaccination. Receptor source: an adult in good health.

The chain uses TRBV28 and TRBJ1-1; 7 bases are shared with TRBD1. CDR3 length equals 13 residues. J was trimmed by 2 bases and V by 7 bases; bases with no gene match: 4. From germline, CDR1 is MDHEN and CDR2 SYDVKM. CDR3 sequence (DNA): TGTGCCAGCAACCGAGGGGGCAACACTGAAGCTTTCTTT. Residues: CASNRGGNTEAFF.

The genes are TRBV4-2 and TRBJ2-7, with D maybe TRBD1 (5 bases). The length of the CDR3 is 13 residues. Looked up from germline, CDR1 is LGHNA and CDR2 is YNFKEQ. Trimming shortened V by 1 base and J by 3 bases, and 7 bases separated the two germline ends. The CDR3 DNA reads as TGTGCCAGCAGCCAAGGGGGCAGCTACGAGCAGTACTTC. It is translated as CASSQGGSYEQYF.

This chain joins TRBV7-2 and TRBJ2-5; perhaps TRBD2 as D (5 bases). The germline gives CDR1 SGHTA, CDR2 FQGNSA. This CDR3 region has 14 residues. V lost 2 bases and J lost 6, with 13 bases in between. CDR3 nucleotide sequence: TGTGCCAGCAGCTTACGGGGTTCGGTGAAGACCCAGTACTTC. It codes for CASSLRGSVKTQYF.

The chain couples TRBV12-3 or TRBV12-4 to TRBJ1-2; 8 positions agree with TRBD1. V shed 7 bases, J shed 5 bases, and the junction held 6 bases outside the gene matches. The CDR3 runs 13 residues. This CDR3 reads CASTMQGAYGYTF. The CDR3 DNA reads TGTGCCAGCACCATGCAGGGGGCGTATGGCTACACCTTC.

The rearrangement joins TRBV6-5 to TRBJ2-1, with a weak D call TRBD1 (6 bases). The V gene lost 0 bases and the J gene lost 10 bases, with 13 bases spanning the gap. CDR3 length: 14 amino acids. CDR1 is MNHEY, CDR2 SVGAGI, per germline. This CDR3 reads CASSYSTGSREQFF. DNA of the CDR3: TGTGCCAGCAGTTACTCAACAGGGTCCCGAGAGCAGTTCTTC.

V and J are TRBV5-1 and TRBJ2-7, with 9 bases that match TRBD1. Germline CDR1 is SGHRS and CDR2 is YFSETQ. The CDR3 sequence is 15 residues long. The V gene end was trimmed by 3 bases and the J gene end by 5 bases; junction bases not matched to a gene: 9. The CDR3 region has the DNA TGCGCCAGCAGCTCTCAGGGGACAGGGAAACACGAGCAGTACTTC. This gives the protein CASSSQGTGKHEQYF.

The chain has TRBV5-1 and TRBJ2-3; D may be TRBD2 (6 bases). Trimming left V 4 bases short and J 6 bases short, with 12 bases between. The germline V gene has CDR1 SGHRS and CDR2 YFSETQ. The CDR3 length is 13 residues. In nucleotides, the CDR3 is TGCGCCAGCAGCCCGACTAGTTCGGATACGCAGTATTTT. Translation gives CASSPTSSDTQYF.

The rearrangement uses TRBV7-9 and TRBJ2-7, with D perhaps TRBD2 (5 bases). V was pared by 3 bases and J by 4 bases, with 13 bases between. Germline lookup yields CDR1 SEHNR and CDR2 FQNEAQ (reference sequence). This CDR3 spans 14 amino acids. CDR3 region: CASSFATGIYEQYF. The CDR3 DNA reads as TGTGCCAGCAGCTTCGCAACCGGGATTTACGAGCAGTACTTC.

The chain recombines TRBV5-8 with TRBJ2-1, with 7 nucleotides matching TRBD1. V trimming: 4 bases; J trimming: 4 bases; junction bases outside the gene matches: 8. CDR1 SGHTS and CDR2 YDEGEE come from the germline V gene. The CDR3 covers 15 residues. CDR3 region: CASSPGTGQYNEQFF. The CDR3 coding sequence is TGTGCCAGCAGCCCGGGCACGGGACAGTACAATGAGCAGTTCTTC. Supplemented by reference TRBV5-8 and TRBJ2-1, the full variable domain reads EAGVTQSPTHLIKTRGQQATLRCSPISGHTSVYWYQQALGLGLQFLLWYDEGEERNRGNFPPRFSGRQFPNYSSELNVNALELEDSALYLCASSPGTGQYNEQFFGPGTRLTVL.

The chain links TRBV6-5 to TRBJ1-2, with unresolved D. The CDR3 has 15 amino acids. V lost 0 bases, J lost 2 bases, and 10 bases lay in between. Germline V gene lookup returns CDR1 MNHEY and CDR2 SVGAGI. The DNA of the CDR3 is TGTGCCAGCAGTTACTCCCGCCAGGCAAACTATGGCTACACCTTC. Residues: CASSYSRQANYGYTF.

The chain has TRBV7-9 and TRBJ1-1, with D perhaps matching TRBD1 (6 bases). Germline loops: CDR1 SEHNR, CDR2 FQNEAQ (reference sequence). V lost 2 bases to trimming and J lost 1 base, with 8 bases between them. The CDR3 has 14 amino acids. The CDR3 here is CASSLWGANTEAFF. Here the CDR3 DNA reads TGTGCCAGCAGCTTATGGGGGGCGAACACTGAAGCTTTCTTT.

The rearrangement links TRBV4-1 to TRBJ2-1, with D maybe TRBD2 (5 bases). CDR1 and CDR2 (germline): MGHRA, YSYEKL. Trimming shortened V by 4 bases and J by 9 bases, and 13 bases separated the two germline ends. The CDR3 length is 13 residues. CDR3 DNA sequence: TGCGCCAGCAGCCCGCTAGCACTGGGTGAGCAGTTCTTC. Residues: CASSPLALGEQFF.

This chain joins TRBV7-6 and TRBJ2-7; D perhaps matches TRBD1 (6 bases). CDR1 is SGHVS and CDR2 is FNYEAQ in the germline V gene. This CDR3 comprises 14 residues. V was trimmed by 4 bases and J by 2 bases, leaving 12 bases between them. CDR3 sequence: CASSSRQETYEQYF. The CDR3 nucleotides read TGTGCCAGCAGCTCCAGACAGGAGACCTACGAGCAGTACTTC. The whole variable domain, filled in from reference TRBV7-6 and TRBJ2-7, reads GAGVSQSPRYKVTKRGQDVALRCDPISGHVSLYWYRQALGQGPEFLTYFNYEAQQDKSGLPNDRFSAERPEGSISTLTIQRTEQRDSAMYRCASSSRQETYEQYFGPGTRLTVT.

This clone was seen a few times. V and J are TRBV5-1 and TRBJ1-2; no clear D gene. Trimming removed 5 bases from V and 0 bases from J, with 8 bases in between. Looked up from germline, CDR1 is SGHRS and CDR2 is YFSETQ. This CDR3 is 13 amino acids long. CDR3 sequence: CASREDPNYGYTF. The CDR3 DNA sequence: TGCGCCAGCAGGGAAGACCCTAACTATGGCTACACCTTC.

This clone was detected once. The junction departs from germline at one end; a sequencing error may be responsible. The V call is TRBV7-7, the J call TRBJ2-7; D is possibly TRBD2 (6 bases). The CDR3 covers 17 residues. Per the germline V gene, CDR1 is SSHAT and CDR2 is FNYEAQ (reference sequence). CDR3 sequence reads: CASSLGGLRGNSYEQYF. The CDR3 DNA follows: TGTGCTAGCAGCTTAGGAGGGTTGCGCGGGAACTCCTACGAGCAGTACTTC.

This chain connects TRBV2 to TRBJ2-7; possible D gene TRBD2, 6 bases. There are 16 residues in the CDR3. The V gene's germline CDR1 is SNHLY and CDR2 FYNNEI. V shed 2 bases and J shed 0 bases, with 14 bases lying between them. The CDR3 loop reads CASSEMRRVSSYEQYF. Written as DNA, the CDR3 is TGTGCCAGCAGTGAAATGCGGAGGGTGAGCTCCTACGAGCAGTACTTC.

This rearrangement joins TRBV5-4 to TRBJ2-1; 11 positions agree with TRBD2. Per germline, CDR1 SGHNT and CDR2 YYREEE (reference sequence). V gave up 4 bases and J gave up 9 bases; unmatched junction bases: 15. The CDR3 covers 17 residues. CDR3 loop: CASSPGTSGSLGGEQFF. The DNA of the CDR3 is TGTGCCAGCAGCCCCGGGACTAGCGGTAGCCTAGGGGGTGAGCAGTTCTTC.

This sequence joins TRBV5-1 and TRBJ2-5; 11 nucleotides agree with TRBD2. Losses at the gene ends were 3 bases for V and 5 bases for J; bases not matched to a gene: 6. Germline V gives CDR1 SGHRS, CDR2 YFSETQ. The CDR3 runs to 15 residues. As DNA, the CDR3 is TGCGCCAGCAGCTCGGGACTAGCGGCGGGGGAGACCCAGTACTTC. Translated, it gives CASSSGLAAGETQYF.